Below, 21 T cell receptor beta chains from the same sample are listed, as sequenced in a study of OX40 agonist ivuxolimab in advanced cancers. Using immunoSEQ multiplex PCR, the repertoire was profiled, and TCRdb retains in-frame clones only, with some absent. The sample yields 65,000 to 90,000 clones, about 82% seen once. The source material was CD4+ or CD8+ T cells sorted from blood, sampled in a trial of the OX40 agonist ivuxolimab. Source of these receptors: an adult with an advanced solid tumor such as melanoma, head and neck, liver or kidney cancer.

This sequence joins TRBV7-9 and TRBJ1-5, with D perhaps matching TRBD1 (6 bases). Trimming left V 5 bases short and J 7 bases short, with 18 bases between. This CDR3 region has 15 residues. CDR1 is SEHNR and CDR2 is FQNEAQ in the germline V gene (reference sequence). The CDR3 DNA follows: TGTGCCAGCAGCCGCGGGACACCCTGGGGACAGCCCCAGCATTTT. Translated: CASSRGTPWGQPQHF.

CDR3 coding DNA: TGTGCCAGCAGTCGAGGGGCCTTGAGAAACTATGGCTACACCTTC. Translated: CASSRGALRNYGYTF. V and J are TRBV28 and TRBJ1-2; possible D gene TRBD1, 5 bases. This CDR3 has 15 amino acids. V was shortened by 5 bases and J by 2 bases, with 15 bases between the two germline ends. Germline loops: CDR1 MDHEN, CDR2 SYDVKM.

The genes are TRBV5-4 and TRBJ2-2, with 7 bases aligning to TRBD1. The V and J ends lost 3 bases and 7 bases, in that order; junction bases with no gene match: 12. Per germline, CDR1 SGHNT and CDR2 YYREEE (reference sequence). The CDR3 sequence is 16 residues long. CDR3: CASSSSSRGRNGELFF. The CDR3, as DNA: TGTGCCAGCAGCTCGAGTTCTAGGGGGCGTAACGGGGAGCTGTTTTTT.

The chain couples TRBV11-2 to TRBJ2-7; no reliable D call. CDR3 length equals 13 residues. V lost 10 bases to trimming and J lost 1 base, with 14 bases between them. Germline CDR1 reads SGHAT; CDR2 reads FQNNGV. CDR3 in DNA: TGTGCCACCGCCGTCCCAGCTTCCTACGAGCAGTACTTC. This sequence encodes CATAVPASYEQYF.

The chain combines TRBV18 with TRBJ2-3; 7 bases map to TRBD1. There are 15 residues in the CDR3. Germline V CDR1 and CDR2: KGHSH, LQKENI. Trimming removed 6 bases from V and 3 bases from J; junction bases left unmatched: 9. As DNA, the CDR3 is TGTGCCAGCTCGCAACAGGGGATTAGGACAGATACGCAGTATTTT. Its translation: CASSQQGIRTDTQYF. The full variable domain, with the rest looked up from reference TRBV18 and TRBJ2-3, is NAGVMQNPRHLVRRRGQEARLRCSPMKGHSHVYWYRQLPEEGLKFMVYLQKENIIDESGMPKERFSAEFPKEGPSILRIQQVVRGDSAAYFCASSQQGIRTDTQYFGPGTRLTVL.

V is TRBV18 and J is TRBJ1-4; D ambiguous. V lost 8 bases to trimming and J lost 0 bases, with 7 bases between them. The CDR3 runs to 13 residues. Looked up from germline, CDR1 is KGHSH and CDR2 is LQKENI. The chain's CDR3 is CASSDTTNEKLFF. CDR3 DNA sequence: TGTGCCAGCAGTGACACAACTAATGAAAAACTGTTTTTT.

The rearrangement uses TRBV7-9 and TRBJ2-1, with 10 bases matching TRBD1. J lost 7 bases, V lost 1 base, and 7 bases had no gene match. In germline, CDR1 is SEHNR, CDR2 FQNEAQ (reference sequence). This CDR3 contains 16 residues. The chain's CDR3 is CASSLGRDRGGNEQFF. DNA for the CDR3: TGTGCCAGCAGCTTAGGCCGGGACAGGGGAGGGAATGAGCAGTTCTTC.

The chain combines TRBV7-9 with TRBJ1-3, with D hard to call. Trimming cost V 11 bases and J 3 bases, with 17 bases left between them. Germline V CDR1 and CDR2: SEHNR, FQNEAQ (reference sequence). The CDR3 has 14 amino acids. The CDR3 DNA sequence: TGTGCCTTTTCAAGGCTAAGGTTTGGAAACACCATATATTTT. It translates to CAFSRLRFGNTIYF.

CDR3 in DNA: TGTGCCAGCAGCCTCCGGAAGGGGGCGAACACTGAAGCTTTCTTT. Translating it yields CASSLRKGANTEAFF. This sequence joins TRBV6-1 and TRBJ1-1, with 7 bases identical to TRBD1. The CDR3 is made up of 15 amino acids. After removal of 6 bases from V and 1 base from J, the junction contained 8 bases not matched to a gene. CDR1 and CDR2 from the germline V gene are MNHNS and SASEGT.

This clone was recorded once. The chain recombines TRBV7-2 with TRBJ1-5; TRBD1 is a possible D gene (6 bases). This CDR3 has 15 amino acids. The V and J ends lost 4 bases and 3 bases respectively, with 13 bases between them. Per germline, CDR1 SGHTA and CDR2 FQGNSA. This chain's CDR3 is CASSSGGASNQPQHF. CDR3 nucleotides: TGTGCCAGCAGCTCCGGGGGGGCATCCAATCAGCCCCAGCATTTT.

The CDR3 loop is CASSIGTGLGYTF. CDR3 DNA sequence: TGTGCCAGCAGCATAGGGACAGGACTAGGCTACACCTTC. J is TRBJ1-2 and V is TRBV5-8, with 8 positions matching TRBD1. The CDR3 is made up of 13 amino acids. CDR1 and CDR2 (germline): SGHTS, YDEGEE. The V and J ends lost 4 bases and 8 bases, in that order; junction bases with no gene match: 7.

This clone was seen only a few times. The rearrangement uses TRBV19 and TRBJ2-2, with 11 positions matching TRBD2. The V segment lost 6 bases and the J segment 0 bases; nucleotides outside the gene matches: 9. CDR3 length: 18 residues. Germline CDR1 LNHDA, CDR2 SQIVND (reference sequence). The CDR3 is CASRPTSGGPANTGELFF. The DNA of the CDR3 is TGTGCCAGTAGGCCAACTAGCGGGGGCCCAGCGAACACCGGGGAGCTGTTTTTT.

V gene TRBV7-3 combines with J gene TRBJ2-3; either TRBD1 or TRBD2 may supply D (5 bases each). V lost 1 base and J 2 bases, leaving 13 bases between the germline ends. Germline V lookup: CDR1 SGHTA, CDR2 FQGTGA. The CDR3 has 16 amino acids. CDR3 in DNA: TGTGCCAGCAGCTTAAAACAGGACTCCCTCACAGATACGCAGTATTTT. Translated, it gives CASSLKQDSLTDTQYF.

This sequence joins TRBV2 and TRBJ1-1; no definite D call. Trimming left V 4 bases short and J 1 base short, with 13 bases between. Germline V gene data show CDR1 as SNHLY and CDR2 as FYNNEI. The CDR3 sequence is 15 residues long. The CDR3 DNA reads as TGTGCCAGCAGTGGTGGAGACACCAAGAACACTGAAGCTTTCTTT. It encodes CASSGGDTKNTEAFF.

The chain combines TRBV2 with TRBJ2-1; D not resolved. CDR1 SNHLY and CDR2 FYNNEI come from the germline V gene. CDR3 length equals 15 residues. Trimming left V 3 bases short and J 5 bases short, with 14 bases between. The CDR3 region has the DNA TGTGCCAGCAGTGAGGCCGGATTTCGGAACAATGAGCAGTTCTTC. Protein sequence: CASSEAGFRNNEQFF. The variable domain in full, completed from reference TRBV2 and TRBJ2-1, reads EPEVTQTPSHQVTQMGQEVILRCVPISNHLYFYWYRQILGQKVEFLVSFYNNEISEKSEIFDDQFSVERPDGSNFTLKIRSTKLEDSAMYFCASSEAGFRNNEQFFGPGTRLTVL.

The gene calls are TRBV7-2 and TRBJ2-5, with D possibly matching TRBD2 (6 bases). Germline lookup yields CDR1 SGHTA and CDR2 FQGNSA. V gave up 3 bases and J gave up 5 bases, with 10 bases separating them. CDR3 length: 13 residues. The CDR3 nucleotides read TGTGCCAGCAGCTTCCAGGGAGGCGAGACCCAGTACTTC. It is translated as CASSFQGGETQYF.

This sequence joins TRBV19 and TRBJ1-3, with a possible D match to TRBD1 (5 bases). V lost 5 bases and J 4 bases, leaving 15 bases between the germline ends. The CDR3 is made up of 15 amino acids. CDR1 LNHDA and CDR2 SQIVND come from the germline V gene (reference sequence). In DNA form, the CDR3 reads TGTGCCAGTAGTGGTACAGGTGGTCGGGGAAACACCATATATTTT. Its translation is CASSGTGGRGNTIYF. Looking up the rest from reference TRBV19 and TRBJ1-3 gives the full variable domain: DGGITQSPKYLFRKEGQNVTLSCEQNLNHDAMYWYRQDPGQGLRLIYYSQIVNDFQKGDIAEGYSVSREKKESFPLTVTSAQKNPTAFYLCASSGTGGRGNTIYFGEGSWLTVV.

The chain carries TRBV18 and TRBJ1-2; D perhaps matches TRBD1 (5 bases). This CDR3 comprises 15 residues. Trimming took off 2 bases at V and 4 bases at J, with 14 bases between the two ends. Germline CDR1 reads KGHSH; CDR2 reads LQKENI. Here the CDR3 DNA reads TGTGCCAGCTCACCAATGCAGGGTGAGAGCTATGGCTACACCTTC. This encodes CASSPMQGESYGYTF.

The chain couples TRBV5-1 to TRBJ1-2; 7 nucleotides agree with TRBD1. This CDR3 spans 15 amino acids. Trimming cost V 0 bases and J 5 bases; bases outside gene matches: 7. Germline loops: CDR1 SGHRS, CDR2 YFSETQ. The CDR3 sequence is CASSLGGTENYGYTF. In DNA, the CDR3 is TGCGCCAGCAGCTTGGGCGGGACAGAAAATTATGGCTACACCTTC.

The rearrangement joins TRBV10-3 to TRBJ2-7, with TRBD2 as a possible D gene (7 bases). The V end was cut by 3 bases, the J end by 6 bases, with 15 bases between. The CDR3 runs to 14 residues. Germline assignment: CDR1 ENHRY and CDR2 SYGVKD. The CDR3 here is CAISEGRGVGEQYF. The CDR3 coding sequence is TGTGCCATCAGTGAAGGGAGGGGGGTCGGCGAGCAGTACTTC.

This clone has a handful of counts. This chain links TRBV28 with TRBJ1-5; D is possibly TRBD1 (5 bases). The V gene's germline CDR1 is MDHEN and CDR2 SYDVKM. V lost 7 bases and J 5 bases, leaving 9 bases between the germline ends. This CDR3 spans 12 amino acids. CDR3 in amino acids: CASTQGHQPQHF. The CDR3 DNA sequence: TGTGCCAGCACCCAGGGTCATCAGCCCCAGCATTTT.